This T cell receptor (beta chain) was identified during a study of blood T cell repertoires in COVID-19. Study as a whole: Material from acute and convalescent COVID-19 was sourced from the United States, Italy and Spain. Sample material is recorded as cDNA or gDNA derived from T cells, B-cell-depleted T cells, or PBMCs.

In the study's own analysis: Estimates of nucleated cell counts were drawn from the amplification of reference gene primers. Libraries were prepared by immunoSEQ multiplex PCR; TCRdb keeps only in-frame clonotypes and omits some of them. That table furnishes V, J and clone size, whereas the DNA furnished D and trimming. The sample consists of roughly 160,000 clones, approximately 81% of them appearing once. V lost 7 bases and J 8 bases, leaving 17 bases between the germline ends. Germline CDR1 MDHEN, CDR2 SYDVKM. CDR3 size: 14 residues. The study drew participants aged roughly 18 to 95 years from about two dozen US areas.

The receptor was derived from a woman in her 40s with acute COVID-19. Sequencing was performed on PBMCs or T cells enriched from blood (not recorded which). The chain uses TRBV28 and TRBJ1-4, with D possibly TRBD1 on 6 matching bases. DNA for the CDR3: TGTGCCAGCAAATCAGGGGCTGGGAACGAAAAACTGTTTTTT. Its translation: CASKSGAGNEKLFF.